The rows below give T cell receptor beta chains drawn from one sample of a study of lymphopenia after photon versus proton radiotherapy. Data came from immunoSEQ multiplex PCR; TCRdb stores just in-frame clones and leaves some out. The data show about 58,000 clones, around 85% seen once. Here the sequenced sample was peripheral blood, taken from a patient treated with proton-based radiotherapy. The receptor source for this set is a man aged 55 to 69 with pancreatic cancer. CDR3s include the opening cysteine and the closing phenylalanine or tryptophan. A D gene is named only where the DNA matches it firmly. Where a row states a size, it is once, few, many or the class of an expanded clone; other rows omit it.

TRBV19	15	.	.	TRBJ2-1	CASSLTRGGYNEQFF	TGTGCCAGTAGCCTTACTAGAGGAGGTTATAATGAGCAGTTCTTC
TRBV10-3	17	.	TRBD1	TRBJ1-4	CAISESGPPGQGEKLFF	TGTGCCATCAGTGAGTCCGGACCGCCGGGACAGGGTGAAAAACTGTTTTTT
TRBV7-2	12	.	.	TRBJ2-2	CASSFSTGELFF	TGTGCCAGCAGCTTTAGCACCGGGGAGCTGTTTTTT
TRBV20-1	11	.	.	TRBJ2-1	CSVWDHNEQFF	TGCAGTGTTTGGGACCACAATGAGCAGTTCTTC
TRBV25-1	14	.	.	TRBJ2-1	CASSEWGDLNEQFF	TGTGCCAGCAGTGAATGGGGAGACCTCAATGAGCAGTTCTTC
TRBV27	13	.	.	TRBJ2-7	CASSLLDAAEQYF	TGTGCCAGCAGTTTATTGGACGCCGCCGAGCAGTACTTC
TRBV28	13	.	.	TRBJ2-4	CASSVVSPNIQYF	TGTGCCAGCAGTGTTGTGTCTCCTAACATTCAGTACTTC
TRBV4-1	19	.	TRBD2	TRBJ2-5	CASSQDSLAGGPRGETQYF	TGCGCCAGCAGCCAAGATTCCTTAGCGGGAGGGCCGCGGGGGGAGACCCAGTACTTC
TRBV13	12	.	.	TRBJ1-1	CASSALLSEAFF	TGTGCCAGCAGCGCCTTACTATCTGAAGCTTTCTTT
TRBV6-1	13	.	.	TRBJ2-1	CALEPSSYNEQFF	TGTGCCCTGGAGCCTAGCTCCTACAATGAGCAGTTCTTC
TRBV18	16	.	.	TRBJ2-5	CASSPDSAMYQETQYF	TGTGCCAGCTCACCGGACAGTGCCATGTACCAAGAGACCCAGTACTTC
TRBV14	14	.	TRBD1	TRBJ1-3	CASSPDRAWNTIYF	TGTGCCAGCAGCCCCGACAGGGCCTGGAACACCATATATTTT
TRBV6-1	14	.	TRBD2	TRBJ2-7	CASAVGLAGVEQYF	TGTGCCAGCGCGGTAGGACTAGCGGGAGTTGAGCAGTACTTC
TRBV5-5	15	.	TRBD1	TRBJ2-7	CASSTGTGGQYEQYF	TGTGCCAGCAGCACTGGGACAGGGGGCCAGTACGAGCAGTACTTC
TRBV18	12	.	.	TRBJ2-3	CASGSSTDTQYF	TGTGCCAGCGGCTCTAGCACAGATACGCAGTATTTT
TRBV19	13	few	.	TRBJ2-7	CASSTSRNYEQYF	TGTGCCAGTAGTACCTCTAGGAACTACGAGCAGTACTTC
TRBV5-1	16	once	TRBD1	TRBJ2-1	CASSPDRGSSYNEQFF	TGCGCCAGCAGCCCGGACAGGGGCAGCTCCTACAATGAGCAGTTCTTC
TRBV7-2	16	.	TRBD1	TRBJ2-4	CASSSQTGARENIQYF	TGTGCCAGCAGCTCCCAGACAGGGGCGCGGGAAAACATTCAGTACTTC
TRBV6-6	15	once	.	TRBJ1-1	CASRKTTGGDTEAFF	TGTGCCAGCAGAAAGACCACCGGGGGGGACACTGAAGCTTTCTTT
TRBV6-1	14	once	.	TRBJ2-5	CASSKLTGQETQYF	TGTGCCAGCAGTAAACTGACAGGTCAAGAGACCCAGTACTTC
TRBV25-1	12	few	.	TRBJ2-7	CASSDRAYEQYF	TGTGCCAGCAGTGACAGGGCCTACGAGCAGTACTTC
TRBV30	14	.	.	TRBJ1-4	CAQNDLHGGEKLFF	TGTGCCCAGAACGACTTGCACGGTGGTGAAAAACTGTTTTTT
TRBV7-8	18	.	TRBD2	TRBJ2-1	CASSLPLRLAGLNNEQFF	TGTGCCAGCAGCTTACCCCTACGACTAGCGGGACTCAACAATGAGCAGTTCTTC
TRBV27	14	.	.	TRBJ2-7	CASSPGGVTREQYF	TGTGCCAGCAGTCCCGGCGGGGTTACTCGGGAGCAGTACTTC
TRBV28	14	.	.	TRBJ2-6	CASMIGVGANVLTF	TGTGCCAGCATGATAGGAGTTGGGGCCAACGTCCTGACTTTC
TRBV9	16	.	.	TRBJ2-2	CASSVEALDDTGELFF	TGTGCCAGCAGCGTAGAAGCACTAGACGACACCGGGGAGCTGTTTTTT
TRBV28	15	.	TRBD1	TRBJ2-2	CASSLTPGGTGELFF	TGTGCCAGCAGTTTGACGCCAGGGGGCACCGGGGAGCTGTTTTTT
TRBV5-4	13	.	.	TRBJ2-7	CASSLETYNEQYF	TGTGCCAGCAGCTTGGAAACATACAACGAGCAGTACTTC
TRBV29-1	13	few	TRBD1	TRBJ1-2	CSVGLTGVRGYTF	TGCAGCGTGGGGTTGACAGGGGTGAGGGGCTACACCTTC
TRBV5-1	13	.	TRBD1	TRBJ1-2	CASSMGTGTGYTF	TGCGCCAGCAGCATGGGGACAGGGACTGGCTACACCTTC
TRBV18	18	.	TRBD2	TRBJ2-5	CASSPLGLAGTYQETQYF	TGTGCCAGCTCACCACTCGGACTAGCGGGGACGTACCAAGAGACCCAGTACTTC
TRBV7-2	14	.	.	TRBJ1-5	CASSANVGNQPQHF	TGTGCCAGCAGCGCGAACGTAGGCAATCAGCCCCAGCATTTT
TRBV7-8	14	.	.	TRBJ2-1	CASSHRVSYNEQFF	TGTGCCAGCAGCCACAGGGTTTCCTACAATGAGCAGTTCTTC
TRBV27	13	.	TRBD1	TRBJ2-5	CASKHRGEETQYF	TGTGCCAGCAAACACAGGGGGGAAGAGACCCAGTACTTC
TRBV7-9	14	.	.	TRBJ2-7	CASSWEGQQYEQYF	TGTGCCAGCAGCTGGGAGGGACAGCAATACGAGCAGTACTTC
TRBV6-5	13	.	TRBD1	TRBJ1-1	CARRGPMNTEAFF	TGTGCCAGGAGGGGGCCGATGAACACTGAAGCTTTCTTT
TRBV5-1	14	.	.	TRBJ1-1	CASSWVAGDTEAFF	TGCGCCAGCAGCTGGGTAGCGGGTGACACTGAAGCTTTCTTT
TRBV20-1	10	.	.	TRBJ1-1	CSARDYEAFF	TGCAGTGCTAGAGACTACGAAGCTTTCTTT